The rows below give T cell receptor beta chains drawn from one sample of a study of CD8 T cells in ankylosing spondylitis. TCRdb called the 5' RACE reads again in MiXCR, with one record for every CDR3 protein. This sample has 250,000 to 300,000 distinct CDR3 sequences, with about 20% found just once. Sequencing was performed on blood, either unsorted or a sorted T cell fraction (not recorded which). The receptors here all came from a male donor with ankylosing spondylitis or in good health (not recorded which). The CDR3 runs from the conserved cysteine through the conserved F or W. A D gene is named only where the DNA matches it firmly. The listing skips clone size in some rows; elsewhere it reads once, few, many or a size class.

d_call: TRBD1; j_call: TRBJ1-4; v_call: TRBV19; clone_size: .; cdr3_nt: TGTGCCAGTAACCGGGACAGGGGACGAGACGGTGAAAAACTGTTTTTT; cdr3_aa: CASNRDRGRDGEKLFF
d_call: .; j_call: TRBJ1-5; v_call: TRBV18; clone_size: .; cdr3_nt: TGTGCCAGCTCACCGGACATCAATCAGCCCCAGCATTTT; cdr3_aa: CASSPDINQPQHF
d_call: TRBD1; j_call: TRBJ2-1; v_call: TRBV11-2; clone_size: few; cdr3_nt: TGTGCCAGCAGCTCCATATGGGGGACAGGGTTGAATGAGCAGTTCTTC; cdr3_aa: CASSSIWGTGLNEQFF
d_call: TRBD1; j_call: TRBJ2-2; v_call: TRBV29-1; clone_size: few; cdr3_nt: TGCAGCGTTGGGGGCGGACAGGGGCTTGGCGGGGAGCTGTTTTTT; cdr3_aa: CSVGGGQGLGGELFF
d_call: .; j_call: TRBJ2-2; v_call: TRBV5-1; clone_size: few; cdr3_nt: TGCGCCAGCAGGCCGGAGAACACCGGGGAGCTGTTTTTT; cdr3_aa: CASRPENTGELFF
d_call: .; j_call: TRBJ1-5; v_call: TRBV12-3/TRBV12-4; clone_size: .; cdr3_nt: TGTGCCAGCAGTTCCAGCCTGGGAGGGATCTATAGCAATCAGCCCCAGCATTTT; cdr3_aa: CASSSSLGGIYSNQPQHF
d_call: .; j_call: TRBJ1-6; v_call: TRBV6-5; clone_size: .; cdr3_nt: TGTGCCAGCAGTTACTTAGCAGACAGCTCCTATAATTCACCCCTCCACTTT; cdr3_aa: CASSYLADSSYNSPLHF
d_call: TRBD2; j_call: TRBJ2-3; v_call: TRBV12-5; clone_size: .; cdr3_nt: TGTGCTAGCAATATAGCGGGTGCTAGCACAGATACGCAGTATTTT; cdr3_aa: CASNIAGASTDTQYF
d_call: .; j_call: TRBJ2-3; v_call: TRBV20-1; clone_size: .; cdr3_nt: TGCAGTGCTAGGGGCAGGGCCAACACAGATACGCAGTATTTT; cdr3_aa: CSARGRANTDTQYF
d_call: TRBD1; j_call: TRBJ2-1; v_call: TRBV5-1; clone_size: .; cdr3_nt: TGCGCCAGCAGCTGGGGGACAGGTAAAGGGAATGAGCAGTTCTTC; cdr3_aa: CASSWGTGKGNEQFF
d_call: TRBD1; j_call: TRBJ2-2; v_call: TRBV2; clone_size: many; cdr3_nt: TGTGCCAGCAGTCAACAGGGGATTAAGAACACCGGGGAGCTGTTTTTT; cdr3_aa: CASSQQGIKNTGELFF
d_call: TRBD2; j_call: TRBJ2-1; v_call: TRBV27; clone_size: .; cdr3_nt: TGTGCCAGCAGTTTCGTCCTAGCGGGAGGGTTCAATGAGCAGTTCTTC; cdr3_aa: CASSFVLAGGFNEQFF
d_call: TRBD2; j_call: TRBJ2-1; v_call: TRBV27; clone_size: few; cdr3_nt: TGTGCCAGCAGTAGTAGCGGGAGCGAGCAGTTCTTC; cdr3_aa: CASSSSGSEQFF
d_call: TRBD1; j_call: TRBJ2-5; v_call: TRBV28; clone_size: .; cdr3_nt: TGTGCCAGCAGTTTAAGCGGAACAGGGGGCGCTGGACAGACCCAGTACTTC; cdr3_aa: CASSLSGTGGAGQTQYF
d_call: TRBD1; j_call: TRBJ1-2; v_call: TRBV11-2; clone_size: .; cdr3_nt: TGTGCCAGCAGCCCTTCCGGGGGACAGGGCTATGGCTACACCTTC; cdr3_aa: CASSPSGGQGYGYTF
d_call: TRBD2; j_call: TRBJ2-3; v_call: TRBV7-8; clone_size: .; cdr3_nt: TGTGCCAGCAGCTTCTGGACTAGCGTAGAAGATACGCAGTATTTT; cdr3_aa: CASSFWTSVEDTQYF
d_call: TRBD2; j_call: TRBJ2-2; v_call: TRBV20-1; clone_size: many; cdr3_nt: TGCAGTGCTAGTGGGACTAGCGGGCGGACCGGGGAGCTGTTTTTT; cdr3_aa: CSASGTSGRTGELFF
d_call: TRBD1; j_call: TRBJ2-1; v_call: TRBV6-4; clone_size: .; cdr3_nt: TGTGCCAGCAGTGAGGGACAGGCTTACAATGAGCAGTTCTTC; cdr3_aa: CASSEGQAYNEQFF